This T cell receptor (beta chain) was recovered during a study of blood T cell repertoires in COVID-19. The data were produced by immunoSEQ multiplex PCR, yet TCRdb's version contains in-frame clones alone and is incomplete. The sample contains about 170,000 clones, approximately 92% of which appear only once. This CDR3 spans 14 amino acids. Germline V lookup: CDR1 MDHEN, CDR2 SYDVKM. V was pared by 6 bases and J by 2 bases, with 5 bases of the junction left unmatched. This chain links TRBV28 with TRBJ2-7, with 9 bases fitting TRBD2. The clonotype comes from a woman aged 45-60 years with acute or convalescent COVID-19. The sequencing sample was made of peripheral blood. The DNA of the CDR3 is TGTGCCAGCAGGATGACTAGCGGTCCCTACGAGCAGTACTTC. Protein: CASRMTSGPYEQYF. Full variable domain (missing parts from reference TRBV28 and TRBJ2-7): DVKVTQSSRYLVKRTGEKVFLECVQDMDHENMFWYRQDPGLGLRLIYFSYDVKMKEKGDIPEGYSVSREKKERFSLILESASTNQTSMYLCASRMTSGPYEQYFGPGTRLTVT.